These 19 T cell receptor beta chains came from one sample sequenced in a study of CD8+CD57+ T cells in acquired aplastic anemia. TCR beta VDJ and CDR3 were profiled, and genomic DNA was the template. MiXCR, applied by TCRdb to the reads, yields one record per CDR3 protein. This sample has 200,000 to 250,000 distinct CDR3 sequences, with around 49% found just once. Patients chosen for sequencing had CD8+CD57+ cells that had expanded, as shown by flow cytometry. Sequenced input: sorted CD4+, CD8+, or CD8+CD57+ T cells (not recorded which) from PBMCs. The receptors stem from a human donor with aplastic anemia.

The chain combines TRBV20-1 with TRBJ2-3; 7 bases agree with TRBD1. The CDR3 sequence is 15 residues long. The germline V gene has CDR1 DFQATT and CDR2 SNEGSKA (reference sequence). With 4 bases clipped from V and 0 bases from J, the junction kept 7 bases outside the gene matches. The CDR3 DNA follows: TGCAGTGCTATGTCTCCGGGACAGAGCACAGATACGCAGTATTTT. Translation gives CSAMSPGQSTDTQYF.

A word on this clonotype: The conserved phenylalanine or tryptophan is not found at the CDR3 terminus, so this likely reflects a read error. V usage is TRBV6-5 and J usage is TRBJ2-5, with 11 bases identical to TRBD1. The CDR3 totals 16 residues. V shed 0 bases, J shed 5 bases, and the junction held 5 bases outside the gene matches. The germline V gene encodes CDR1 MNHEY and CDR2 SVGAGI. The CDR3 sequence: CASSYSGQGVGETQYL. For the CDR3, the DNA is TGTGCCAGCAGTTACTCGGGACAGGGGGTCGGGGAGACCCAGTACCTC.

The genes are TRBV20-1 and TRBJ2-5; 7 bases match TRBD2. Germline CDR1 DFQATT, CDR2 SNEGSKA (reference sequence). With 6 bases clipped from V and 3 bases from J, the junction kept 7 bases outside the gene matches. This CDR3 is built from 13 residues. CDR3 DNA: TGCAGTGCCGGGGGAGGGGAAAAAGAGACCCAGTACTTC. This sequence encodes CSAGGGEKETQYF.

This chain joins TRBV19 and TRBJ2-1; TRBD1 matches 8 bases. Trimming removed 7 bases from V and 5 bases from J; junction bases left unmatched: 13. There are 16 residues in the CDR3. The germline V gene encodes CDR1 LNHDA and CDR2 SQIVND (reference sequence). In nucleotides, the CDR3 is TGTGCCAGTAAATTACAGGGGGTAAGTTCCGACAATGAGCAGTTCTTC. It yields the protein CASKLQGVSSDNEQFF.

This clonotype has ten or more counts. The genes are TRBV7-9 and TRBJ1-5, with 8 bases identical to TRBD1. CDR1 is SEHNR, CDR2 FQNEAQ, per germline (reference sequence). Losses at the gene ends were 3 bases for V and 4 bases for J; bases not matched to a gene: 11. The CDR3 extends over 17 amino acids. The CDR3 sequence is CASSFPPRQGINQPQHF. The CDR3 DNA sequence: TGTGCCAGCAGCTTTCCACCGCGACAGGGGATTAATCAGCCCCAGCATTTT.

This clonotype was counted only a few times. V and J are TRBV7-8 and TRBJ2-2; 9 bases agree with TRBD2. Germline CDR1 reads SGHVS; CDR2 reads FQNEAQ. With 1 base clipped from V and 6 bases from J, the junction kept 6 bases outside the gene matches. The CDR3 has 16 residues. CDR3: CASSLGGGARAGELFF. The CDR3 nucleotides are TGTGCCAGCAGCTTAGGCGGGGGGGCCCGAGCCGGGGAGCTGTTTTTT.

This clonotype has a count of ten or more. CDR3: CASSESSGSSYEQYF. In DNA form, the CDR3 reads TGTGCCAGCAGTGAAAGCTCAGGAAGCTCCTACGAGCAGTACTTC. The J gene is TRBJ2-7, the V gene TRBV2; D unclear. The germline V and J ends were trimmed by 2 bases and 0 bases, with 11 bases remaining between them. This CDR3 contains 15 residues. Germline CDR1 and CDR2: SNHLY and FYNNEI.

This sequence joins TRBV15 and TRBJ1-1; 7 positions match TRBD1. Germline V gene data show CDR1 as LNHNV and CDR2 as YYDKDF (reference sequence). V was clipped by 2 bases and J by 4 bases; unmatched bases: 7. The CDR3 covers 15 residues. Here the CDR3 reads CATSRQTTGITEAFF. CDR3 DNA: TGTGCCACCAGCAGACAGACGACAGGGATCACTGAAGCTTTCTTT.

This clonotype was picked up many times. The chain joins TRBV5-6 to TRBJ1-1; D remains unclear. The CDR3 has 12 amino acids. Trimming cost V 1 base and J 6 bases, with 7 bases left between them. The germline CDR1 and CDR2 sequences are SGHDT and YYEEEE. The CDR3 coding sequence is TGTGCCAGCAGCTTGTACCAGGCTGAAGCTTTCTTT. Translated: CASSLYQAEAFF.

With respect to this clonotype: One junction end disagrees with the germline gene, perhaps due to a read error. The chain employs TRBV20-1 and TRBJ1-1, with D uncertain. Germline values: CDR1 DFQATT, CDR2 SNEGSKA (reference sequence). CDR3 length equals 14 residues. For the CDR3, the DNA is TGCAGTGCGCTCCAGGCAGCCGTGAACACTGAAGCTCTCTTC. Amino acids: CSALQAAVNTEALF.

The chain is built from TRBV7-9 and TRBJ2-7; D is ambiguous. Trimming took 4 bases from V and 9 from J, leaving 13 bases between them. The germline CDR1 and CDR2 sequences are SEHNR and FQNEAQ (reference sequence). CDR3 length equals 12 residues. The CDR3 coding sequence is TGTGCCAGCAGCTCAAATTACAAGGGGCAGTACGTC. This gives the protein CASSSNYKGQYV.

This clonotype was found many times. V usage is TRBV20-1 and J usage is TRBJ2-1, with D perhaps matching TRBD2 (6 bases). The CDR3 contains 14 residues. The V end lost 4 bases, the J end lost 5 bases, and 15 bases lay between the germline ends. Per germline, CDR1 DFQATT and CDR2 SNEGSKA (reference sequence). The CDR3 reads CSATPGLKNNEQFF. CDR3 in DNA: TGCAGTGCTACACCGGGACTTAAAAACAATGAGCAGTTCTTC.

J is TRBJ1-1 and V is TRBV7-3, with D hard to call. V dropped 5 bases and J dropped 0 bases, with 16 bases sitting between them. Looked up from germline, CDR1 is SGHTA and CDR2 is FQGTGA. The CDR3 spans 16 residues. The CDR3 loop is CASSTGQPAMNTEAFF. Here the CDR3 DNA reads TGTGCCAGCAGCACCGGGCAGCCAGCTATGAACACTGAAGCTTTCTTT.

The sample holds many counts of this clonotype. As DNA, the CDR3 is TGCGCCAGCAGTAAGGGGGCTGGAGAGGACACTGAAGCTTTCTTT. Translating gives CASSKGAGEDTEAFF. This sequence joins TRBV5-1 and TRBJ1-1; 7 bases fit TRBD1. The CDR3 covers 15 residues. Trimming cost V 5 bases and J 3 bases; bases outside gene matches: 10. Germline V gives CDR1 SGHRS, CDR2 YFSETQ.

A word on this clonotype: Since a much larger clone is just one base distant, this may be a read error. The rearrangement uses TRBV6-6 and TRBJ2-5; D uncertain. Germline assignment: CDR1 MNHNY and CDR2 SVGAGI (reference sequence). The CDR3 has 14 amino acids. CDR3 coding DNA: TGTACCAGCAGGAGTACCGGGCTCCAAGAGACCCAGTACTTC. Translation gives CTSRSTGLQETQYF.

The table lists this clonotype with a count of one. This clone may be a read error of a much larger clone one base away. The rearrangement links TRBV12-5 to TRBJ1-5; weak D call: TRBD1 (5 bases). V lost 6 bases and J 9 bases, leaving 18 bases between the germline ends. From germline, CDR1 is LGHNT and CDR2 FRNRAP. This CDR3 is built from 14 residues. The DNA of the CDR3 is TGTGCTAGTGGAAGGGGAAGGTTGGATCGGCCCCAGCATTTT. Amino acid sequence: CASGRGRLDRPQHF.

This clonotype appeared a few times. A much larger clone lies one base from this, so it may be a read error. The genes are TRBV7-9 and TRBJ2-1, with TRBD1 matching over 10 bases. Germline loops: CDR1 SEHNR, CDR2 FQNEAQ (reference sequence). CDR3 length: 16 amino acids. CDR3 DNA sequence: TGTGCCAGCAGCCCATTCTCGGGACAGGGGAACAATGAGCAGCTCTTC. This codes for CASSPFSGQGNNEQLF. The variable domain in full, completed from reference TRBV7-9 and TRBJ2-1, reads DTGVSQNPRHKITKRGQNVTFRCDPISEHNRLYWYRQTLGQGPEFLTYFQNEAQLEKSRLLSDRFSAERPKGSFSTLEIQRTEQGDSAMYLCASSPFSGQGNNEQLFGPGTRLTVL.

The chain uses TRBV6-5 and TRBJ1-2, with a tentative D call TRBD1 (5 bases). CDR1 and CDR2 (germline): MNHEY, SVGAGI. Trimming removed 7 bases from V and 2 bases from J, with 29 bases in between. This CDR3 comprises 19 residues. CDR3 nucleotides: TGTGCCAGCACCCCACTAGGCGGGGGGGAGGGAAATCTCAACTATGGCTACACCTTC. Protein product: CASTPLGGGEGNLNYGYTF.

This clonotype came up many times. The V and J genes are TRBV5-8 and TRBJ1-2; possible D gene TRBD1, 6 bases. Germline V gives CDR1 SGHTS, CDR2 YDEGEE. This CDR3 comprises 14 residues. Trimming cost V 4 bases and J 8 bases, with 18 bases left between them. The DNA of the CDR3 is TGTGCCAGCAGCCCCGGACAGCTGCTATACGGCTACACCTTC. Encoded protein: CASSPGQLLYGYTF.